This T cell receptor (beta chain) was identified in a study of control samples from healthy donors and cancer patients. The CDR3 sequence is 12 residues long. Trimming left V 7 bases short and J 3 bases short, with 10 bases between. Germline CDR1 is MNHEY and CDR2 is SMNVEV (reference sequence). Profiled with immunoSEQ multiplex PCR; TCRdb holds only in-frame clones, not every one. The repertoire consists of approximately 100,000 clones, with just over 85% occurring once and the leading ten covering less than 15%. This clone was detected once. Material for sequencing was blood. The receptor was isolated from a young man in good health. The chain is built from TRBV27 and TRBJ2-7; tentatively, D is TRBD2 (5 bases). CDR3 amino acids: CASMDLFYEQYF. CDR3 coding DNA: TGTGCCAGCATGGACTTGTTCTACGAGCAGTACTTC.